The entry that follows covers one T cell receptor (beta chain) sequence. What it recognizes is unknown. The authors reverse transcribed all of the isolated RNA, so sequencing captured expressed TCRB transcripts. Some clones are missing from TCRdb's copy, which holds only in-frame ones; the method was immunoSEQ multiplex PCR. The sample has more than 150,000 clones, approximately 8.4% seen once; the top ten hold roughly 2.5%. The data were obtained in a study of beta chain features in type 1 diabetes. Study-wide findings and caveats: The naive, central memory and Treg TCRB repertoires showed an apparent similarity that was greater among patients than among healthy donors. Across all four CD4+ subsets, people with type 1 diabetes showed modestly shorter TCRB CDR3s.

Stem cell-like memory, regulatory, central memory and naive CD4+ cells were sorted via CD45RO/CCR7/CD25/CD127/CD95/CD27. Sorted populations were all over 98% pure. V was pared by 0 bases and J by 7 bases, with 12 bases between. Germline CDR1 MNHEY, CDR2 SVGAGI. The CDR3 covers 14 residues. Sequences were obtained from central memory CD4+ T cells from blood. The rearrangement links TRBV6-5 to TRBJ1-1, with unresolved D. This TCR was recovered from a woman between 18 and 29 years old in good health. CDR3 nucleotide sequence: TGTGCCAGCAGTTACTCGCGCGCGGGTCGTGAAGCTTTCTTT. This translates into CASSYSRAGREAFF.